This T cell receptor beta chain was documented in a study of sequential checkpoint blockade in melanoma. Generated by immunoSEQ multiplex PCR, the TCRdb table keeps only in-frame clones and is missing some. This sample yields approximately 13,000 clones, of which over 65% are seen a single time; about a quarter belongs to the top ten. The CDR3 totals 12 residues. The germline V gene encodes CDR1 MNHEY and CDR2 SMNVEV (reference sequence). Treatment indicated: randomized to nivolumab then ipilimumab (arm A) or the reverse (arm B). The rearrangement joins TRBV27 to TRBJ2-7, with a tentative D call TRBD1 (6 bases). The clonotype comes from a human donor with melanoma. The source was CD8+ T cells sorted from blood (inferred from file names), collected from a patient given nivolumab and ipilimumab in sequence. CDR3 in amino acids: CAGSSSDREQYV. CDR3 DNA sequence: TGTGCCGGCAGTTCCTCAGACAGGGAGCAGTACGTC.